The rows below give T cell receptor beta chains drawn from one sample of a study of T-cell memory formation after mild COVID-19. Each CDR3 protein is one row after TCRdb ran MiXCR on the 5' RACE reads. Of fewer than 350,000 distinct CDR3 sequences in the sample, over 11% were seen once. Sequenced material: PBMCs or a T cell subset sorted from them (not recorded which). These receptors came from a man aged 18 to 29 who had mild COVID-19 (a few samples of this study predate the infection). Cell type and time point are not known. Both conserved end residues are part of each CDR3. Each record gives: D gene, clone size, J gene, V gene, CDR3 DNA, CDR3 protein. D genes are given only for firm matches. Not all rows give a size; the values are once, few, many and, for expanded clones, a class.

>.|.|TRBJ2-1|TRBV7-2
TGTGCCAGCAGCCCCGGAGGGAGTCGAGGTGAGCAGTTCTTC
CASSPGGSRGEQFF
>.|.|TRBJ1-1|TRBV29-1
TGCAGCGTTGTTCGGCCGAACACTGAAGCTTTCTTT
CSVVRPNTEAFF
>.|many|TRBJ2-7|TRBV4-1
TGCGCCAGCAGCCAAGACCCAAGGGCAGAGTACTACGAGCAGTACTTC
CASSQDPRAEYYEQYF
>TRBD1|few|TRBJ1-5|TRBV19
TGTGCCAGTAGTATCGCCCGACAGGGATGGATTCAGCCCCAGCATTTT
CASSIARQGWIQPQHF
>.|few|TRBJ2-3|TRBV4-3
TGCGCCAGCAGCCAAGATGTGGGTTCAGATACGCAGTATTTT
CASSQDVGSDTQYF
>.|few|TRBJ2-1|TRBV11-3
TGTGCCAGCAGCTTTTATGGAGAATCTCCCCAGTTCTTC
CASSFYGESPQFF
>TRBD1|.|TRBJ1-2|TRBV7-2
TGTGCCAGCAGAAACAGGGGGCTAGACTATGGCTACACCTTC
CASRNRGLDYGYTF
>TRBD2|many|TRBJ2-2|TRBV7-3
TGTGCCAGCAGCCCCTCGGGGGGTACAGGGGAGCTGTTTTTT
CASSPSGGTGELFF
>.|few|TRBJ1-2|TRBV4-3
TGCGCCAGCAGCCTCCTTCGAGGCCCCGGTTTCTATGGCTACACCTTC
CASSLLRGPGFYGYTF
>.|few|TRBJ2-3|TRBV7-2
TGTGCCAGCAGCCCATTTGGAGGAGATACGCAGTATTTT
CASSPFGGDTQYF
>.|.|TRBJ2-5|TRBV6-1
TGTGCCAGCAGTGAAATGTCAGGACAAGAGACCCAGTACTTC
CASSEMSGQETQYF